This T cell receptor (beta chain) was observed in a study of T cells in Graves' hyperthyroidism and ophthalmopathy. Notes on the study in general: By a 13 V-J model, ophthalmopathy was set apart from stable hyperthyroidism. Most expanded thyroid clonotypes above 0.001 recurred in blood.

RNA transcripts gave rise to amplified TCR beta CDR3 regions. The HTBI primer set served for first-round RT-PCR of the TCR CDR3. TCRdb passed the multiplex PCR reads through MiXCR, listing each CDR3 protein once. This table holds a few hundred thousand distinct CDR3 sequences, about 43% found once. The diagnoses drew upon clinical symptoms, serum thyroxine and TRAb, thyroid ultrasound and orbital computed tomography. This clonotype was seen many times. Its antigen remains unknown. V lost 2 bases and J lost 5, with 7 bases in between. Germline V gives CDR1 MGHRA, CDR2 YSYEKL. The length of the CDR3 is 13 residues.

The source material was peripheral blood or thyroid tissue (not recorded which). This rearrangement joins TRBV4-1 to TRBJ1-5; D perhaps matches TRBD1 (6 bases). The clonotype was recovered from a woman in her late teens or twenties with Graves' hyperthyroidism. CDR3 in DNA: TGCGCCAGCAGCCAAAACAGGGATCAGCCCCAGCATTTT. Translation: CASSQNRDQPQHF.